This T cell receptor beta chain is from a study of blood T cell repertoires in COVID-19. Whole-study context: COVID-19 samples collected from the United States, Italy and Spain covered acute and convalescent phases. Nucleic acid was either cDNA or gDNA, and it came from T cells, B-cell-depleted T cells, or PBMCs.

This clone has just one count. The CDR3 consists of 16 residues. Germline lookup yields CDR1 MNHEY and CDR2 SVGEGT. Trimming left V 2 bases short and J 3 bases short, with 14 bases between. Authors' analysis steps: Reference gene primer amplification gave nucleated cell count estimates. This table comes from immunoSEQ multiplex PCR, and its TCRdb copy is limited to in-frame clones, with some not included. The V and J calls and clone size were taken over from that table, and D and trimming were inferred from the DNA. In the table there are about 140,000 clones, about 80% of which are singletons. The chain recombines TRBV6-2 or TRBV6-3 with TRBJ1-5, with D perhaps TRBD1 (6 bases). This sequence was found in an older woman with acute or convalescent COVID-19. The sequenced sample was peripheral blood. CDR3 DNA: TGTGCCAGCAGTTACAGCAGGGGATGGATCAATCAGCCCCAGCATTTT. Its protein product is CASSYSRGWINQPQHF.